This TCR beta chain was obtained from a study of response to subunit inactivated influenza vaccine. Study-level points and caveats: It was suggested by the authors that few new T cells are recruited by each seasonal influenza vaccination.

TCRdb re-derived calls from the RT-PCR reads in MiXCR, one entry per CDR3 protein. This sample has about 160,000 distinct CDR3 sequences, with about a tenth found just once. This clonotype appeared many times. Its specificity is not known. Germline-derived CDR1 and CDR2 are SGHVS and FNYEAQ. The CDR3 is 14 amino acids. Trimming cost V 5 bases and J 5 bases, with 16 bases left between them. J is TRBJ2-7 and V is TRBV7-6, with D hard to call. This receptor was identified in a man aged 45 to 65 who received an inactivated influenza vaccine. The source was non-naive T cells sorted from PBMCs, collected more than 35 days after vaccination. CDR3 in DNA: TGTGCCAGCAGCCCCAAGGGCAGGTTCGACGAGCAGTACTTC. Translation: CASSPKGRFDEQYF.